The 24 T cell receptor beta chains given below trace back to one sample, sequenced in a study of spatial heterogeneity in lung cancer. One entry per CDR3 protein results from TCRdb running MiXCR on the 5' RACE reads. The table shows about 7,900 distinct CDR3 sequences, with 3.5% to 5.5% occurring only once. The sample's time point: sample taken at primary tumor resection. Tumor, nontumor lung or frozen PBMC supplied whole RNA, sequenced without sorting. The sequencing here drew on PBMCs, taken at surgery. These receptors originate from a male donor with early-stage non-small cell lung cancer.

This clonotype has at least ten counts. The size of this beta chain means little, since it is a stray read in a library made for alpha chains. The gene calls are TRBV28 and TRBJ2-5; D is unclear. Germline V gives CDR1 MDHEN, CDR2 SYDVKM. Trimming took 6 bases from V and 4 from J, leaving 15 bases between them. This CDR3 has 14 amino acids. Here the CDR3 reads CASSRRRGSETQYF. The CDR3 bases are TGTGCCAGCAGCCGCCGTCGTGGGTCAGAGACCCAGTACTTC.

This clonotype turned up a few times. Because this beta chain is a stray read in a library intended to capture alpha chains, its abundance should not be given much weight. V and J are TRBV4-3 and TRBJ1-1, with unresolved D. CDR1 is LGHNA, CDR2 YSLEER, per germline. V gave up 0 bases and J gave up 8 bases, with 16 bases separating them. The CDR3 consists of 15 residues. The CDR3 region is CASSQDSEGYREAFF. Here the CDR3 DNA reads TGCGCCAGCAGCCAAGATTCTGAAGGGTATAGGGAAGCTTTCTTT.

This clonotype is labeled medium-sized. Because this beta chain is a stray read in a library intended to capture alpha chains, its abundance should not be given much weight. This chain connects TRBV27 to TRBJ1-6, with no clear D. Germline V gives CDR1 MNHEY, CDR2 SMNVEV (reference sequence). V was clipped by 1 base and J by 5 bases, with 9 bases between them. The CDR3 is 15 amino acids. CDR3 coding DNA: TGTGCCAGCAGTTTATGGGGTAGGAATAATTCACCCCTCCACTTT. Translated, it gives CASSLWGRNNSPLHF.

This clonotype occurred many times. Because the library targeted alpha chains, this beta chain is an off-target read whose size means little. The rearrangement links TRBV5-6 to TRBJ1-1; TRBD1 might be the D (5 bases). V lost 4 bases, J lost 5 bases, and 12 bases lay in between. Germline lookup yields CDR1 SGHDT and CDR2 YYEEEE. CDR3 size: 13 residues. CDR3: CASSQMGLTEAFF. The DNA for the CDR3 is TGTGCCAGCAGCCAGATGGGGCTAACTGAAGCTTTCTTT. Together with reference TRBV5-6 and TRBJ1-1, the CDR3 gives the full variable domain: DAGVTQSPTHLIKTRGQQVTLRCSPKSGHDTVSWYQQALGQGPQFIFQYYEEEERQRGNFPDRFSGHQFPNYSSELNVNALLLGDSALYLCASSQMGLTEAFFGQGTRLTVV.

This clonotype was observed many times. This beta chain came through as a stray read in a library set up for alpha chains, and its size says little. The chain couples TRBV7-2 to TRBJ2-5; 8 bases match TRBD2. The length of the CDR3 is 15 residues. J gave up 4 bases and V 1 base, and 5 bases lay outside the gene matches. Germline lookup yields CDR1 SGHTA and CDR2 FQGNSA. The CDR3: CASSLVGLASETQYF. CDR3 bases: TGTGCCAGCAGCTTAGTCGGACTAGCTTCAGAGACCCAGTACTTC.

In this sample, this clonotype turned up many times. The library was designed around alpha chains, so this beta chain is a stray read whose abundance carries little weight. The chain uses TRBV5-1 and TRBJ2-3, with 10 bases aligning to TRBD2. With V trimmed by 4 bases and J by 0 bases, 5 bases remained unmatched. In germline, CDR1 is SGHRS, CDR2 YFSETQ. The CDR3 sequence is 16 residues long. Here the CDR3 reads CASSPSGRPSTDTQYF. The DNA for the CDR3 is TGCGCCAGCAGCCCTAGCGGGAGACCTAGCACAGATACGCAGTATTTT. The full variable domain, completed using reference TRBV5-1 and TRBJ2-3, is KAGVTQTPRYLIKTRGQQVTLSCSPISGHRSVSWYQQTPGQGLQFLFEYFSETQRNKGNFPGRFSGRQFSNSRSEMNVSTLELGDSALYLCASSPSGRPSTDTQYFGPGTRLTVL.

This clonotype was counted ten times or more. The library was prepared for alpha chains; this beta chain is a stray read, so its frequency means little. The chain recombines TRBV5-1 with TRBJ1-2; D gene ambiguous. The CDR3 runs to 16 residues. V lost 2 bases to trimming and J lost 8 bases, with 22 bases between them. CDR1 and CDR2 (germline): SGHRS, YFSETQ. The CDR3 DNA reads TGCGCCAGCAGCTTAACCTTGACGGGCGAGGAAGGAGGCTACACCTTC. Protein: CASSLTLTGEEGGYTF. The complete variable domain, with remaining parts taken from reference TRBV5-1 and TRBJ1-2, reads KAGVTQTPRYLIKTRGQQVTLSCSPISGHRSVSWYQQTPGQGLQFLFEYFSETQRNKGNFPGRFSGRQFSNSRSEMNVSTLELGDSALYLCASSLTLTGEEGGYTFGSGTRLTVV.

This clonotype is termed medium-sized. For a library built for alpha chains, this beta chain is a stray read; little rests on its size. The chain has TRBV7-9 and TRBJ2-7, with TRBD1 matching over 8 bases. The V segment lost 5 bases and the J segment 2 bases; nucleotides outside the gene matches: 2. The CDR3 is 13 residues long. The germline V gene encodes CDR1 SEHNR and CDR2 FQNEAQ (reference sequence). CDR3 sequence (DNA): TGTGCCAGCAGCCCCAGGGGGCCCTACGAGCAGTACTTC. It yields the protein CASSPRGPYEQYF.

This clonotype came up many times. This beta chain is a stray sequence in a library constructed for alpha chains; its clone size is not meaningful. The V gene is TRBV3-1, the J gene TRBJ1-3; 8 bases are a match to TRBD1. Per the germline V gene, CDR1 is LGHDT and CDR2 is YNNKEL (reference sequence). The trim removed 1 base at V and 4 bases at J, leaving 6 bases unmatched. CDR3 length: 16 residues. As DNA, the CDR3 is TGTGCCAGCAGCCAAGCGTCAGGGGGCGCGGGAAACACCATATATTTT. This encodes CASSQASGGAGNTIYF.

This clonotype was counted at least ten times. The size of this beta chain means little, since it is a stray read in a library made for alpha chains. The rearrangement uses TRBV5-1 and TRBJ1-5, with TRBD1 as a possible D gene (5 bases). Between the trimmed V and J ends, which lost 4 bases and 6 bases, there was a span of 17 bases. The CDR3 covers 15 residues. From germline, CDR1 is SGHRS and CDR2 YFSETQ. The CDR3 DNA is TGCGCCAGCAGCCGTACGGGGGAGACGGCTCAGCCCCAGCATTTT. Encoded protein: CASSRTGETAQPQHF.

This clonotype was counted ten times or more. This beta chain appears as a stray read in a library generated for alpha chains; its size is not informative. The genes are TRBV28 and TRBJ2-7, with D perhaps assigned TRBD1 or TRBD2 (5 bases each). This CDR3 has 13 amino acids. The germline CDR1 and CDR2 sequences are MDHEN and SYDVKM. The germline V and J ends were trimmed by 7 bases and 0 bases, with 10 bases remaining between them. The CDR3 sequence: CASTGTPSYEQYF. CDR3 coding DNA: TGTGCCAGCACAGGGACCCCCTCCTACGAGCAGTACTTC.

This clonotype was seen at least ten times. For a library built for alpha chains, this beta chain is a stray read; little rests on its size. The chain links TRBV9 to TRBJ2-1; D is undetermined. V lost 2 bases and J lost 2, with 11 bases in between. CDR3 length: 15 amino acids. The germline V gene has CDR1 SGDLS and CDR2 YYNGEE. CDR3 DNA sequence: TGTGCCAGCAGCGTTTCGAGCAGCCCCTACAATGAGCAGTTCTTC. Protein sequence: CASSVSSSPYNEQFF.

Points on this clonotype: This beta chain appears as a stray read in a library generated for alpha chains; its size is not informative. The chain is built from TRBV7-8 and TRBJ2-2; maybe TRBD1 (5 bases). The CDR3 contains 16 residues. Trimming removed 5 bases at V and 2 bases at J, with 15 bases between. Per the germline V gene, CDR1 is SGHVS and CDR2 is FQNEAQ. CDR3 in amino acids: CASSVVYRRNTGELFF. The CDR3 nucleotides read TGTGCCAGCAGCGTAGTATACAGGCGAAACACCGGGGAGCTGTTTTTT.

This clonotype has a handful of counts. A library made for alpha chains picked up this beta chain off target, so its size means little. The chain joins TRBV19 to TRBJ1-3; D is undetermined. Between the trimmed V and J ends, which lost 6 bases and 3 bases, there was a span of 12 bases. The CDR3 is 14 amino acids. Germline V gene data show CDR1 as LNHDA and CDR2 as SQIVND (reference sequence). The DNA for the CDR3 is TGTGCCAGTAGATGGGCTGGGAGTGGAAACACCATATATTTT. Protein product: CASRWAGSGNTIYF.

This clonotype showed up just a few times. Because this beta chain is a stray read in a library intended to capture alpha chains, its abundance should not be given much weight. In DNA, the CDR3 is TGTGCCAGCAGTTATATTGGTTTAGGGGATGAAAAACTGTTTTTT. Its translation is CASSYIGLGDEKLFF. V usage is TRBV27 and J usage is TRBJ1-4; D might be TRBD1 (5 bases). Trimming took 4 bases from V and 6 from J, leaving 15 bases between them. The CDR3 has 15 amino acids. Germline CDR1 reads MNHEY; CDR2 reads SMNVEV (reference sequence).

Remarks on this clonotype: Because this beta chain is a stray read in a library intended to capture alpha chains, its abundance should not be given much weight. Written as DNA, the CDR3 is TGTGCCAGCAGCCCCGGGGAAACCGGGGAGCTGTTTTTT. Amino acids: CASSPGETGELFF. This chain links TRBV7-9 with TRBJ2-2; D perhaps matches TRBD2 (5 bases). V lost 5 bases and J 5 bases, leaving 9 bases between the germline ends. The germline V gene encodes CDR1 SEHNR and CDR2 FQNEAQ (reference sequence). This CDR3 is built from 13 residues.

This clonotype is termed medium-sized. The library was designed around alpha chains, so this beta chain is a stray read whose abundance carries little weight. The chain combines TRBV7-9 with TRBJ2-2; D not resolved. The CDR3 contains 15 residues. Trimming shortened V by 2 bases and J by 0 bases, and 7 bases separated the two germline ends. Germline loops: CDR1 SEHNR, CDR2 FQNEAQ (reference sequence). As DNA, the CDR3 is TGTGCCAGCAGCTTAAGACCAGCGAACACCGGGGAGCTGTTTTTT. Amino acid sequence: CASSLRPANTGELFF. Full variable domain (missing parts from reference TRBV7-9 and TRBJ2-2): DTGVSQNPRHKITKRGQNVTFRCDPISEHNRLYWYRQTLGQGPEFLTYFQNEAQLEKSRLLSDRFSAERPKGSFSTLEIQRTEQGDSAMYLCASSLRPANTGELFFGEGSRLTVL.

By its share, this clonotype is medium-sized. As an off-target read in a library built for alpha chains, this beta chain has a frequency of little significance. The rearrangement joins TRBV5-1 to TRBJ2-1; TRBD2 agrees at 8 bases. Trimming cost V 1 base and J 6 bases; bases outside gene matches: 6. Germline lookup yields CDR1 SGHRS and CDR2 YFSETQ. The CDR3 runs 15 residues. The CDR3 DNA follows: TGCGCCAGCAGCTTGAGTGCGGGGGGAATCAATGAGCAGTTCTTC. Its protein is CASSLSAGGINEQFF.

This clonotype ranks as medium-sized (0.01 to 0.1%). The size of this beta chain means little, since it is a stray read in a library made for alpha chains. The chain carries TRBV27 and TRBJ1-6; 8 bases align to TRBD1. CDR3 length: 14 residues. Germline V gives CDR1 MNHEY, CDR2 SMNVEV (reference sequence). V was clipped by 7 bases and J by 10 bases; unmatched bases: 9. The CDR3 DNA follows: TGTGCCAGCAAAGTGGCAGGGGGCAACTCACCCCTCCACTTT. Protein: CASKVAGGNSPLHF.

Within the sample, this clonotype is medium-sized. This beta chain is an off-target read within a library intended for alpha chains, so its frequency means little. The chain uses TRBV28 and TRBJ1-2, with D unclear. Germline lookup yields CDR1 MDHEN and CDR2 SYDVKM. V was cut by 3 bases and J by 8 bases, with 13 bases left in between. CDR3 length: 13 amino acids. CDR3 nucleotides: TGTGCCAGCAGTTTCTCACAGATGGGAGGCTACACCTTC. This translates into CASSFSQMGGYTF.

This clonotype has only a few counts. Since the library was made to target alpha chains, this beta chain is a stray read and its abundance is not meaningful. The chain uses TRBV19 and TRBJ1-1, with TRBD1 identical over 7 bases. Germline CDR1 and CDR2: LNHDA and SQIVND (reference sequence). The CDR3 is 14 amino acids. The trim removed 7 bases at V and 3 bases at J, leaving 8 bases unmatched. CDR3 protein: CASIRTGGDTEAFF. Written as DNA, the CDR3 is TGTGCCAGTATCCGGACAGGAGGGGACACTGAAGCTTTCTTT.

This clonotype is judged medium-sized. This beta chain lies outside the target of a library built for alpha chains; its clone size means little. The chain employs TRBV7-2 and TRBJ2-5, with D perhaps TRBD2 (5 bases). CDR3 size: 13 residues. Germline loops: CDR1 SGHTA, CDR2 FQGNSA. V lost 6 bases, J lost 1 base, and 9 bases lay in between. The CDR3 bases are TGTGCCAGCAGTCGGACTGTCCAAGAGACCCAGTACTTC. Translated: CASSRTVQETQYF.

This clonotype counts as medium-sized (0.01 to 0.1%). For a library built for alpha chains, this beta chain is a stray read; little rests on its size. This chain connects TRBV29-1 to TRBJ2-7; no definite D call. Germline V CDR1 and CDR2: SQVTM, ANQGSEA. The germline V and J ends were trimmed by 4 bases and 0 bases, with 7 bases remaining between them. This CDR3 region has 12 residues. This CDR3 is CSVGPNSYEQYV. The DNA of the CDR3 is TGCAGCGTTGGGCCAAACTCCTACGAGCAGTACGTC.

At least ten counts were recorded for this clonotype. The library was prepared for alpha chains; this beta chain is a stray read, so its frequency means little. This chain uses TRBV14 with TRBJ2-3; TRBD2 aligns across 8 bases. The germline V gene encodes CDR1 SGHDN and CDR2 FVKESK. Unmatched junction bases numbered 6, after V lost 4 bases and J lost 3 bases. CDR3 length equals 15 residues. In DNA form, the CDR3 reads TGTGCCAGCAGCCTTTTACAGCGGGGGACAGATACGCAGTATTTT. Translation: CASSLLQRGTDTQYF.